This paragraph reports one T cell receptor beta chain. The junction differs from germline at one of its ends, possibly a read error. The sample comes from a study of Graves' ophthalmopathy and Graves' hyperthyroidism. CDR1 is WNHNN and CDR2 is SYGVQD in the germline V gene (reference sequence). This CDR3 is built from 11 residues. As the template, RNA transcripts were used to amplify TCR beta CDR3 regions. RT-PCR in the first round used HTBI primers; a second-round multiplex PCR followed. MiXCR, run by TCRdb on the multiplex PCR reads, gives a single entry per CDR3 protein. The data contain some 240,000 distinct CDR3 sequences, about 47% of them seen just once; the ten biggest clones take up roughly half.

This clonotype was obtained from an adult man with Graves' ophthalmopathy. V and J are TRBV10-1 and TRBJ2-7, with a tentative D call TRBD1 (5 bases). Sequenced input: peripheral blood. The CDR3 sequence is CASLGDYEQYF. For the CDR3, the DNA is TGTGCCAGTTTAGGGGACTACGAGCAGTACTTC.